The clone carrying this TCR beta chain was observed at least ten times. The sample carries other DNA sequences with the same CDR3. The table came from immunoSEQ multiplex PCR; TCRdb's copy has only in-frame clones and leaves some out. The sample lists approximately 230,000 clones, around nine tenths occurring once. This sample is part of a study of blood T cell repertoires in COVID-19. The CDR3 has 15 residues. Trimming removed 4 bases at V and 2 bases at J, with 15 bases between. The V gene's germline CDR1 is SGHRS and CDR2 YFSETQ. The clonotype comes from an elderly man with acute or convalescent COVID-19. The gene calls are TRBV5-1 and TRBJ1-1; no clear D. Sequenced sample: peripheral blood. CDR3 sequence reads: CASSPREGGNTEAFF. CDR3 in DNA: TGCGCCAGCAGCCCAAGGGAGGGAGGAAACACTGAAGCTTTCTTT. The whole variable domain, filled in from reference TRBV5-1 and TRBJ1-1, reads KAGVTQTPRYLIKTRGQQVTLSCSPISGHRSVSWYQQTPGQGLQFLFEYFSETQRNKGNFPGRFSGRQFSNSRSEMNVSTLELGDSALYLCASSPREGGNTEAFFGQGTRLTVV.